This entry lists 20 T cell receptor beta chains sequenced from one sample in a study of T cells expressing NK-cell markers (dated by TCRdb to 2019 to 2021). The receptor library was made with 5' RACE. Sequencer: Illumina HiSeq 2000. TCRdb reprocessed the reads, and each CDR3 protein sequence is entered once, without DNA. The table kept for this sample lists some 120,000 distinct CDR3 sequences. Roughly 18% of the sample is in the top ten clones. The sequenced material came from blood T cells: a sorted CD56 or NKG2C T cell subset, CD4+ or CD8+ T cells, or bulk PBMC T cells (not recorded which). Receptors originate from a woman between 18 and 75 years old in good health.

The chain uses TRBV7-9 and TRBJ2-1. This CDR3 has 14 residues. Germline CDR1 and CDR2: SEHNR and FQNEAQ (reference sequence). The CDR3 spells CASSLALGVNEQFF.

The V call is TRBV19, the J call TRBJ2-1; there is no DNA to check the TCRdb D call of TRBD1. The CDR3 spans 15 residues. Germline V lookup: CDR1 LNHDA, CDR2 SQIVND (reference sequence). The CDR3 reads CASSPSQGAYNEQFF.

V gene TRBV6-4 combines with J gene TRBJ2-3; as DNA is missing, the TRBD1 call by TCRdb cannot be tested. Germline lookup yields CDR1 MRHNA and CDR2 SNTAGT. This CDR3 is 13 amino acids long. The CDR3 loop is CASSGRGTDTQYF.

The chain carries TRBV11-2 and TRBJ2-3. Germline-derived CDR1 and CDR2 are SGHAT and FQNNGV. The CDR3 is made up of 12 amino acids. The CDR3 sequence is CASSWDLDTQYF.

The rearrangement joins TRBV30 to TRBJ2-7; no DNA is available, so the TRBD1 call from TCRdb remains unchecked. This CDR3 has 13 residues. CDR1 and CDR2 from the germline V gene are GTSNPN and SVGIG (reference sequence). CDR3 sequence reads: CAWSAGYYYEQYF. Combining the CDR3 with reference TRBV30 and TRBJ2-7 gives the whole variable domain SQTIHQWPATLVQPVGSPLSLECTVEGTSNPNLYWYRQAAGRGLQLLFYSVGIGQISSEVPQNLSASRPQDRQFILSSKKLLLSDSGFYLCAWSAGYYYEQYFGPGTRLTVT.

The chain uses TRBV11-2 and TRBJ1-1; TCRdb lists TRBD1, though no DNA is available to test this call. This CDR3 is 11 amino acids long. Germline V gives CDR1 SGHAT, CDR2 FQNNGV. CDR3 amino acids: CASSLQGNAFF.

V gene TRBV7-2 combines with J gene TRBJ2-3; absent DNA, TCRdb's TRBD1 call cannot be checked. The CDR3 extends over 12 amino acids. CDR1 and CDR2 (germline): SGHTA, FQGNSA. This chain's CDR3 is CASSLGTVGQYF.

The chain links TRBV2 to TRBJ2-1; as DNA is missing, the TRBD1 call by TCRdb cannot be tested. This CDR3 comprises 12 residues. Germline V gene data show CDR1 as SNHLY and CDR2 as FYNNEI. The CDR3 protein is CASIPFYNEQFF.

V usage is TRBV21-1 and J usage is TRBJ2-7. TRBV21-1 is a pseudogene locus. This CDR3 contains 13 residues. The CDR3 loop is CASPYIETDEQYF.

This chain joins TRBV29-1 and TRBJ1-2; TCRdb returns TRBD1, unconfirmable since there is no DNA. Germline-derived CDR1 and CDR2 are SQVTM and ANQGSEA. The CDR3 extends over 11 amino acids. The CDR3 here is CSGGTAGSYTF.

The chain has TRBV12-3 or TRBV12-4 and TRBJ2-7. The CDR3 contains 14 residues. This chain's CDR3 is CASSLMGTSYEQYF.

J is TRBJ2-5 and V is TRBV11-2; TCRdb reports TRBD2, a call that lacks DNA to check it against. CDR1 SGHAT and CDR2 FQNNGV come from the germline V gene. The CDR3 runs to 15 residues. This chain's CDR3 is CASSFSLGSWETQYF.

This chain connects TRBV28 to TRBJ1-5; there is no DNA to check the TCRdb D call of TRBD1. The CDR3 extends over 15 amino acids. The germline V gene has CDR1 MDHEN and CDR2 SYDVKM. CDR3 sequence: CASIYQGAPNQPQHF.

V and J are TRBV27 and TRBJ1-5; TCRdb lists TRBD1, though no DNA is available to test this call. The germline V gene has CDR1 MNHEY and CDR2 SMNVEV (reference sequence). The CDR3 has 15 residues. This chain's CDR3 is CASGARADANQPQHF.

The chain links TRBV6-2 or TRBV6-3 to TRBJ1-1; the D call of TRBD1 rests on TCRdb alone, since no DNA is present to check it. Germline CDR1 and CDR2: MNHEY and SVGEGT. CDR3 length equals 20 residues. The CDR3 loop reads CASSYSIVYRGGPVNTEAFF.

The chain is built from TRBV4-2 and TRBJ2-7; the TCRdb D gene call, TRBD1, has no DNA to confirm it. The CDR3 has 14 residues. Germline V lookup: CDR1 LGHNA, CDR2 YNFKEQ. CDR3 protein: CASSQDIGAYEQYF.

The chain recombines TRBV7-2 with TRBJ2-4; TCRdb selects TRBD1, and the lack of DNA leaves this call unchecked. Germline loops: CDR1 SGHTA, CDR2 FQGNSA. This CDR3 is 13 amino acids long. The CDR3 is CASSYLGGNIQYF.

The chain links TRBV20-1 to TRBJ2-1; TCRdb's D call of TRBD1 is untestable without DNA. The CDR3 runs to 13 residues. Looked up from germline, CDR1 is DFQATT and CDR2 is SNEGSKA (reference sequence). The CDR3 here is CSARPGSGNEQFF.

The genes are TRBV20-1 and TRBJ1-5; TCRdb selects TRBD1, and the lack of DNA leaves this call unchecked. Germline assignment: CDR1 DFQATT and CDR2 SNEGSKA (reference sequence). The CDR3 length is 13 residues. The CDR3 reads CSAQDSDNQPQHF.

The chain links TRBV19 to TRBJ1-2; TCRdb's D gene call, TRBD1, goes unchecked for lack of DNA. This CDR3 has 13 amino acids. CDR1 is LNHDA, CDR2 SQIVND, per germline (reference sequence). This CDR3 reads CASSEQGVYGYTF.